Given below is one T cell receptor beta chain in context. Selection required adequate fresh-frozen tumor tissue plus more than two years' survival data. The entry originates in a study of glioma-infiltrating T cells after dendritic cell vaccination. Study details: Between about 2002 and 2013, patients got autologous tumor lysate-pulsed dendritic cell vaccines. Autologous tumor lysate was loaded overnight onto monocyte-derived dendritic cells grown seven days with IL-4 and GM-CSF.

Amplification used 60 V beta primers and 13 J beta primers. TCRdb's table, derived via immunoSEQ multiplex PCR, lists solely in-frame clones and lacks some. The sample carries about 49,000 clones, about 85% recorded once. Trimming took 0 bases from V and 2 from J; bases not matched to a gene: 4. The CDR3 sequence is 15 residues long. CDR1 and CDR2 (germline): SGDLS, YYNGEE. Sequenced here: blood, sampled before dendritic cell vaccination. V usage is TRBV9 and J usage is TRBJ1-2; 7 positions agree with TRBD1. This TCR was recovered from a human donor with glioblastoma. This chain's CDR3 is CASSVGQGVNYGYTF. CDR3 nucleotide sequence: TGTGCCAGCAGCGTAGGGCAGGGGGTGAACTATGGCTACACCTTC.